This passage covers 17 T cell receptor beta chains from one sample sequenced in a study of molecular identifiers for immune sequencing clone quantification. TCRdb re-called the PCR reads with MiXCR, one entry per CDR3 protein. Of about 500,000 distinct CDR3 sequences in the sample, about 22% are singletons; the top ten hold 0.84%. Material: naive CD8+ T cells from blood, with Jurkat cell RNA spiked in. Documented subset: FACS-sorted CD8+CD4-CCR7+CD45RA+ naive T cells. The receptors originated from a human donor in good health. Some libraries in this study had Jurkat cell RNA spiked in.

This clonotype was seen only once. A single base separates this from a much larger clone, so it may be a read error. This CDR3 is CTSSWTGQAGASGNTIYF. CDR3 DNA sequence: TGCACCAGCAGCTGGACGGGACAGGCGGGAGCCTCTGGAAACACCATATATTTT. The gene calls are TRBV5-1 and TRBJ1-3; 8 nucleotides align to TRBD1. Germline lookup yields CDR1 SGHRS and CDR2 YFSETQ. The CDR3 consists of 18 residues.

About this clonotype: The CDR3 does not close with the conserved phenylalanine or tryptophan, likely indicating a read error. The chain couples TRBV12-3 or TRBV12-4 to TRBJ2-3, with unresolved D. This CDR3 has 12 residues. Trimming removed 6 bases from V and 5 bases from J, with 9 bases in between. The CDR3 DNA reads as TGTGCCAGCAGCCCCCCGGGAGATACGCAGTATTCT. Translated, it gives CASSPPGDTQYS.

This chain connects TRBV27 to TRBJ1-2, with 7 nucleotides matching TRBD1. Germline V gene data show CDR1 as MNHEY and CDR2 as SMNVEV (reference sequence). The CDR3 runs 14 residues. The junction had 8 bases not matched to a gene; V was cut back by 3 bases and J by 7 bases. The CDR3, as DNA: TGTGCCAGCAGTTTTTCCGGACAGGAGCTTGGCTACACCTTC. Protein sequence: CASSFSGQELGYTF.

The sample holds a few counts of this clonotype. This chain links TRBV5-5 with TRBJ1-2; possibly TRBD1 for D (6 bases). This CDR3 contains 15 residues. Looked up from germline, CDR1 is SGHKS and CDR2 is YYEKEE (reference sequence). V dropped 4 bases and J dropped 1 base, with 14 bases sitting between them. Here the CDR3 reads CASSLQAGDNYGYTF. As DNA, the CDR3 is TGTGCCAGCAGCCTCCAGGCAGGGGATAACTATGGCTACACCTTC.

The chain carries TRBV11-2 and TRBJ1-1; D not certain. The CDR3 is 14 residues long. V lost 6 bases and J lost 4, with 15 bases in between. The V gene's germline CDR1 is SGHAT and CDR2 FQNNGV. This chain's CDR3 is CASSPLVTATEAFF. The CDR3 DNA is TGTGCCAGCAGTCCCCTGGTGACGGCCACTGAAGCTTTCTTT.

At least ten counts were recorded for this clonotype. The chain uses TRBV19 and TRBJ2-2, with unresolved D. V was shortened by 5 bases and J by 4 bases, with 8 bases between the two germline ends. CDR1 LNHDA and CDR2 SQIVND come from the germline V gene (reference sequence). This CDR3 is built from 13 residues. The DNA for the CDR3 is TGTGCCAGTAGTGCCATGAGCACCGGGGAGCTGTTTTTT. This codes for CASSAMSTGELFF. The full variable domain, rest sourced from reference TRBV19 and TRBJ2-2, is DGGITQSPKYLFRKEGQNVTLSCEQNLNHDAMYWYRQDPGQGLRLIYYSQIVNDFQKGDIAEGYSVSREKKESFPLTVTSAQKNPTAFYLCASSAMSTGELFFGEGSRLTVL.

This clonotype has a count of ten or more. This chain links TRBV20-1 with TRBJ2-7; either TRBD1 or TRBD2 may fit D (7 bases each). The CDR3 length is 18 residues. CDR1 is DFQATT, CDR2 SNEGSKA, per germline (reference sequence). V lost 0 bases and J 5 bases, leaving 26 bases between the germline ends. The CDR3 is CSARDSPGGDLITHEQYF. CDR3 DNA: TGCAGTGCTAGAGATTCTCCAGGGGGGGACCTAATAACGCACGAGCAGTACTTC.

Of note for this clonotype: A much larger clone sits a single nucleotide away, making a read error possible. The chain is built from TRBV5-1 and TRBJ1-1, with D hard to call. The CDR3 spans 14 residues. Per the germline V gene, CDR1 is SGHRS and CDR2 is YFSETQ. The CDR3 DNA follows: TGCGCCAACAGCTCCATTTTCGGGGAGCCTGAAGCTTTCTTT. Translation: CANSSIFGEPEAFF.

The chain carries TRBV4-1 and TRBJ2-7, with D hard to call. Trimming removed 3 bases from V and 4 bases from J, with 22 bases in between. The length of the CDR3 is 17 residues. Germline V gives CDR1 MGHRA, CDR2 YSYEKL. Here the CDR3 DNA reads TGCGCCAGCAGCCAGGGGTTTGCGCCGTCGGGCCTTTACGAGCAGTACTTC. Its protein product is CASSQGFAPSGLYEQYF.

A note on this clonotype: Being one base from a much bigger clone, this may be a read error. The J gene is TRBJ2-7, the V gene TRBV5-6; possibly TRBD2 for D (5 bases). Germline values: CDR1 SGHDT, CDR2 YYEEEE. The CDR3 totals 14 residues. CDR3 coding DNA: TGTGCCAGCAGCTCGGACTGGCAATCCTACGGGCAGTACTTC. Amino acid sequence: CASSSDWQSYGQYF.

This clonotype occurred many times. V and J are TRBV9 and TRBJ2-3; D might be TRBD2 (5 bases). The CDR3 is 13 residues long. CDR1 is SGDLS, CDR2 YYNGEE, per germline. V dropped 3 bases and J dropped 4 bases, with 9 bases sitting between them. The CDR3 nucleotides read TGTGCCAGCAGCGGACCGGGATCAGATACGCAGTATTTT. Amino acids: CASSGPGSDTQYF. The variable domain in full, with the rest retrieved from reference TRBV9 and TRBJ2-3, is DSGVTQTPKHLITATGQRVTLRCSPRSGDLSVYWYQQSLDQGLQFLIQYYNGEERAKGNILERFSAQQFPDLHSELNLSSLELGDSALYFCASSGPGSDTQYFGPGTRLTVL.

This clonotype was seen a handful of times. The chain employs TRBV3-1 and TRBJ2-7; D unresolved. The germline V gene encodes CDR1 LGHDT and CDR2 YNNKEL (reference sequence). Trimming pared 0 bases from V and 3 bases from J, leaving 9 bases between. CDR3 length: 14 residues. The CDR3 nucleotides are TGTGCCAGCAGCCAAGATTGGTCGGGCTACGAGCAGTACTTC. This encodes CASSQDWSGYEQYF.

This sequence joins TRBV10-2 and TRBJ1-3; 8 nucleotides line up with TRBD1. The V segment lost 4 bases and the J segment 1 base; nucleotides outside the gene matches: 12. Germline V lookup: CDR1 WSHSY, CDR2 SAAADI. This CDR3 region has 18 residues. The CDR3 DNA sequence: TGCGCCAGCAGTGCCCTCATGGCCGGGACAGGTTCTGGAAACACCATATATTTT. Residues: CASSALMAGTGSGNTIYF.

The chain employs TRBV11-2 and TRBJ1-1; 9 nucleotides align to TRBD1. The J segment lost 3 bases and the V segment lost 0 bases, leaving 11 bases of the junction unmatched. This CDR3 has 18 residues. Germline V lookup: CDR1 SGHAT, CDR2 FQNNGV. CDR3 loop: CASSLDATGTGFYTEAFF. The CDR3 DNA reads as TGTGCCAGCAGCTTAGATGCGACCGGGACAGGGTTTTACACTGAAGCTTTCTTT.

The chain joins TRBV27 to TRBJ2-4, with TRBD2 as a possible D gene (5 bases). CDR1 is MNHEY, CDR2 SMNVEV, per germline (reference sequence). There are 13 residues in the CDR3. V lost 11 bases and J lost 2, with 13 bases in between. The CDR3 region is CACGRGSKNIQYF. In nucleotides, the CDR3 is TGTGCCTGCGGCCGCGGGTCCAAAAACATTCAGTACTTC.

Only a few counts were recorded for this clonotype. The V and J genes are TRBV27 and TRBJ2-1; 8 positions match TRBD2. V lost 5 bases, J lost 8 bases, and 11 bases stayed unmatched. This CDR3 comprises 15 residues. Germline CDR1 MNHEY, CDR2 SMNVEV (reference sequence). The CDR3 sequence is CASSGGSGSFHEQFF. The CDR3 DNA reads as TGTGCCAGCAGTGGAGGGAGCGGGAGCTTCCATGAGCAGTTCTTC.

The rearrangement uses TRBV4-1 and TRBJ2-1; D assignment may be TRBD1 or TRBD2 (5 bases each). V lost 2 bases, J lost 4 bases, and 9 bases lay in between. The CDR3 covers 14 residues. Per the germline V gene, CDR1 is MGHRA and CDR2 is YSYEKL. This CDR3 reads CASSQRGRYNEQFF. CDR3 bases: TGCGCCAGCAGCCAACGGGGCAGATACAATGAGCAGTTCTTC.